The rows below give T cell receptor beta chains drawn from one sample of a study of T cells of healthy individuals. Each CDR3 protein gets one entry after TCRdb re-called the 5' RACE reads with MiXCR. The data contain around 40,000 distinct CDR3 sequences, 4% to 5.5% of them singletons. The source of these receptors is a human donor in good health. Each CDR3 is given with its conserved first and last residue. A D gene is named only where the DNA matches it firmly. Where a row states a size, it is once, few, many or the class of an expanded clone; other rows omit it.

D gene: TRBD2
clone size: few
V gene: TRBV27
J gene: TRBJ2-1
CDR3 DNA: TGTGCCAGCAGTAGTTCCCGGCTAGCGGGGTCTCCTACAATCTACAATGAGCAGTTCTTC
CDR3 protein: CASSSSRLAGSPTIYNEQFF

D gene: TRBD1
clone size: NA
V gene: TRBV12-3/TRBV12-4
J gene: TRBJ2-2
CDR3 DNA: TGTGCCAGCAGCCGCGGACAGGGGGCGACCGGGGAGCTGTTTTTT
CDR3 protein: CASSRGQGATGELFF

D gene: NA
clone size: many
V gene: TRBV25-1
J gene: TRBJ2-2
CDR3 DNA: TGTGCCAGCTCCGGCCAGCGCACGGGTAACACCGGGGAGCTGTTTTTT
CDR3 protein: CASSGQRTGNTGELFF

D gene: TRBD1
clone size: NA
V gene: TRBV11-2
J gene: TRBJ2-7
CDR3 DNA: TGTGCCAGCAGCTTAGCTGGGACAGGGGGCATCTACGAGCAGTACTTC
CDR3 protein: CASSLAGTGGIYEQYF

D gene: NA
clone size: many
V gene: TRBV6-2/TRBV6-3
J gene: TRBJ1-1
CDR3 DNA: TGTGCCAGCAAGCGAGCGAACACTGAAGCTTTCTTT
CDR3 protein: CASKRANTEAFF

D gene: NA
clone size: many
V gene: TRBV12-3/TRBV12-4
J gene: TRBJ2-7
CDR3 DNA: TGTGCCAGCAGTTTAGTGGGCCCCTACGAGCAGTACTTC
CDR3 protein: CASSLVGPYEQYF

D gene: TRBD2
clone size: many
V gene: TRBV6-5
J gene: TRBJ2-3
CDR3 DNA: TGTGCCAGCACCCAACTGTCTAGCGGGGGCACAGATACGCAGTATTTT
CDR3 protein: CASTQLSSGGTDTQYF

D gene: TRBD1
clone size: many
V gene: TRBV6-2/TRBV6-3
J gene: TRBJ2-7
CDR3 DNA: TGTGCCAGCAGTCCGACAGGGCACTACGAGCAGTACTTC
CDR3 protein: CASSPTGHYEQYF

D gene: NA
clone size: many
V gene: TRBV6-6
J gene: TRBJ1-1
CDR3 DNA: TGTGCCAGCAGGGAAGTAACTGAAGCTTTCTTT
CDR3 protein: CASREVTEAFF

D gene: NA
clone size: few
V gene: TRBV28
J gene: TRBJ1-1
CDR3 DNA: TGTGCCAGCAGTGCGCCGCTCCGGGGCTGGGGGAACACTGAAGCTTTCTTT
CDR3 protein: CASSAPLRGWGNTEAFF

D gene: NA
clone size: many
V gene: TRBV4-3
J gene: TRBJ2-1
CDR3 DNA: TGCGCCAGCAGCCCATCGAGACTAGTCAATGAGCAGTTCTTC
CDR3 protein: CASSPSRLVNEQFF

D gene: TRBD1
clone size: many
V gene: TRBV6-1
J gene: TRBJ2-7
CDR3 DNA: TGTGCCAGCAGTGGCCCACAGGGGGACGTCGACGAGCAGTACTTC
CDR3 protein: CASSGPQGDVDEQYF

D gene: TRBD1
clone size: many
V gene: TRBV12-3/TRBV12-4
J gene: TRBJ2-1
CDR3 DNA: TGTGCCAGCAGTTTACAGGAGGGACAGGGCTACAATGAGCAGTTCTTC
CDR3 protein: CASSLQEGQGYNEQFF

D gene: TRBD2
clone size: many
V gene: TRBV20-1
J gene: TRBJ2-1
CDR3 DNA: TGCAGTGCAAGGACTAGCGGAGCCTACAATGAGCAGTTCTTC
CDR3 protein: CSARTSGAYNEQFF

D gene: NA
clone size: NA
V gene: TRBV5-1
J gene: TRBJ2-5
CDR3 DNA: TGCGCCAGCAGCTTGGTGTCGGCCCAAGAGACCCAGTACTTC
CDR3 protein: CASSLVSAQETQYF

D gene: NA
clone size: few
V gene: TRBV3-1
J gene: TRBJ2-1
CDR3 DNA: TGTGCCAGCAGCCAAGGGGACTCGTCGTTCTTC
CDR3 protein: CASSQGDSSFF

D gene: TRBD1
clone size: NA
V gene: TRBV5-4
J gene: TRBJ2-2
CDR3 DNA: TGTGCCAGCAGTTCCCCGGGACAGGGGGCAAACACCGGGGAGCTGTTTTTT
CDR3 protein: CASSSPGQGANTGELFF

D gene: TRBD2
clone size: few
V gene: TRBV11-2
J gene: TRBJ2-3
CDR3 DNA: TGTGCCAGCAGCTTAGGCGGGGGGGCAAGAGATACGCAGTATTTT
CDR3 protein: CASSLGGGARDTQYF

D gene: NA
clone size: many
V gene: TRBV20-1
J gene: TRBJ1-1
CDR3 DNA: TGCAGTGCGAGAGTCTTGGGGGGCCTCAACACTGAAGCTTTCTTT
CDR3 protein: CSARVLGGLNTEAFF

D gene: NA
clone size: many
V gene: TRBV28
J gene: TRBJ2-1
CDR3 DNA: TGTGCCAGCAGTTTGAGTCTAGGGGACAATGAGCAGTTCTTC
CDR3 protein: CASSLSLGDNEQFF

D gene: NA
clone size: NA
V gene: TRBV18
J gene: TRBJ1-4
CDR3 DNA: TGTGCCAGCTCCTTTCAACCGGCAACTAATGAAAAACTGTTTTTT
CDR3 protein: CASSFQPATNEKLFF

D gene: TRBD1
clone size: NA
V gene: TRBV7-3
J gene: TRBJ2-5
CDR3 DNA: TGTGCCAGCAGCTTGGACAGGGGACAAGAGACCCAGTACTTC
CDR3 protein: CASSLDRGQETQYF

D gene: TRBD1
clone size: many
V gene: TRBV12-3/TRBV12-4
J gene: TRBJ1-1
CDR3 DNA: TGTGCCAGCAGCCCGGATCTCTGGGACAGGGTATTATGGACTGAAGCTTTCTTT
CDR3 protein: CASSPDLWDRVLWTEAFF

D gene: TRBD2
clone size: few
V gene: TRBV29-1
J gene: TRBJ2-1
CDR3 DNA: TGCAGCGTTGAACAGGGACTAGGACTCTTC
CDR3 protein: CSVEQGLGLF

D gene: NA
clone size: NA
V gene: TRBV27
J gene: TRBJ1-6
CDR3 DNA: TGTGCCAGCAGCTCCGGTGTTTTGTGGGGGGTCCCCAATTCACCCCTCCACTTT
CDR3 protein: CASSSGVLWGVPNSPLHF

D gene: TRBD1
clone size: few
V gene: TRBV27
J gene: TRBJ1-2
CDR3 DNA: TGTGCCAGCGGAACACCGGGACAGCAAGCTAACTATGGCTACACCTTC
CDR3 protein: CASGTPGQQANYGYTF

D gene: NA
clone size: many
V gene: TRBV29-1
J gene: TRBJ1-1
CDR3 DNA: TGCAGCGTTGTGGACACTGAAGCTTTCTTT
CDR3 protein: CSVVDTEAFF

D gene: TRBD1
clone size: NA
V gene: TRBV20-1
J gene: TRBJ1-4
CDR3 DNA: TGCAGTGCTAGACCCCCGGGACAGGTTAATGAAAAACTGTTTTTT
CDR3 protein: CSARPPGQVNEKLFF

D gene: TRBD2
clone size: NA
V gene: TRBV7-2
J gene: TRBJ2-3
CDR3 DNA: TGTGCCAGCAGCTCCCCTTGTCGACTAGCGGGAGGGAGGGCAGATACGCAGTATTTT
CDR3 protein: CASSSPCRLAGGRADTQYF

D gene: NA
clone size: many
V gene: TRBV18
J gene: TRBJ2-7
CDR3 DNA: TGTGCCAGCTCACCGAACGATCGGGAGTACGAGCAGTACTTC
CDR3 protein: CASSPNDREYEQYF

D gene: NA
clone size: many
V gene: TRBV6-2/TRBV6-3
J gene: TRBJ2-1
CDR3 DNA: TGTGCCAGCATCAGAGCGCCTTGGGGAGTAAATGAGCAGTTCTTC
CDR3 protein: CASIRAPWGVNEQFF

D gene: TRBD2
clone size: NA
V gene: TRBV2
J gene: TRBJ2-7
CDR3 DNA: TGTGCCAGCAGACGACTAGCGGCGACCTACGAGCAGTACTTC
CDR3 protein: CASRRLAATYEQYF

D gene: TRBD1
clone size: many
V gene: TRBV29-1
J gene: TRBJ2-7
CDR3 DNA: TGCAGCCGCAGGAACAGGGGCCTCGCCTACGAGCAGTACTTC
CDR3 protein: CSRRNRGLAYEQYF

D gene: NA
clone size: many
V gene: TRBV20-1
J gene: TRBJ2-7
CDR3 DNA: TGCAGTGCTAGACGCGACAGCAGTGTAGAGCAGTACTTC
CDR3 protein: CSARRDSSVEQYF

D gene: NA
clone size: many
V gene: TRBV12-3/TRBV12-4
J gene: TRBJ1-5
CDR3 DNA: TGTGCCAGCAGCGACCAGGGGTTAGGGAATCAGCCCCAGCATTTT
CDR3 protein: CASSDQGLGNQPQHF

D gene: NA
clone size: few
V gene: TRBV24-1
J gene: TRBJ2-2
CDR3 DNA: TGTGCCACCAGTGATCGCAGAAAAGGGGACACCGGGGAGCTGTTTTTT
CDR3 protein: CATSDRRKGDTGELFF

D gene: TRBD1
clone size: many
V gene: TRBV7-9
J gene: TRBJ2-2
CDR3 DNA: TGTGCCAGCTGGGCAGGGGGCACCGGGGAGCTGTTTTTT
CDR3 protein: CASWAGGTGELFF

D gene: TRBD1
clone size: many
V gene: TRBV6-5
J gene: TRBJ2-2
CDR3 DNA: TGTGCCAGCTGTTTCGGGACAGATGGGAACACCGGGGAGCTGTTTTTT
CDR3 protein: CASCFGTDGNTGELFF

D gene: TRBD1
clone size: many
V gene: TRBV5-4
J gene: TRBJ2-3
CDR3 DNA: TGTGCCAGCGGGCGGGACAGGGGCACAGATACGCAGTATTTT
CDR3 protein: CASGRDRGTDTQYF

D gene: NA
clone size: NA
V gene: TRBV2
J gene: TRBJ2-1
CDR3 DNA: TGTGCCAGCGGCCCCCAGGGCATTGAGCAGTTCTTC
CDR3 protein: CASGPQGIEQFF

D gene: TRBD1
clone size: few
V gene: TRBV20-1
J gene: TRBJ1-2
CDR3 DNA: TGCAGTGCCGAGGACAGGATCTATGGCTACACCTTC
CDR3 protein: CSAEDRIYGYTF

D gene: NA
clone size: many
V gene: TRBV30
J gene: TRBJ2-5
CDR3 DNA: TGTGCCTGGAGTCCGATCAAAGAGACCCAGTACTTC
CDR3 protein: CAWSPIKETQYF

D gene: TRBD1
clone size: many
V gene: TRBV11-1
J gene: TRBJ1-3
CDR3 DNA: TGTGCCAGCAGCTCAACAAAGGGACAGGGAAGCTCTGGAAACACCATATATTTT
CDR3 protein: CASSSTKGQGSSGNTIYF

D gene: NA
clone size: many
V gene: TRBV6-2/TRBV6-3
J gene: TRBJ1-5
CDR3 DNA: TGTGCCAGCAGTGGCGGGATCGGCAATCAGCCCCAGCATTTT
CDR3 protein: CASSGGIGNQPQHF

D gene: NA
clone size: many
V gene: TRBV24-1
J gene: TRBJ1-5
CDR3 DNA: TGTGCCACCAGTGTGGCAGGCCGCAATCAGCCCCAGCATTTT
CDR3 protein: CATSVAGRNQPQHF

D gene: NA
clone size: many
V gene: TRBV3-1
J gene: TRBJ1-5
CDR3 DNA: TGTGCCAGCAGCCAGGGACGGGGACTCCGCAATCAGCCCCAGCATTTT
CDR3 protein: CASSQGRGLRNQPQHF

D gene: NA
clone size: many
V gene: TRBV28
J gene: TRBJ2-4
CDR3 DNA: TGTGCCAGCAGTTTTCCCAGGTCCAAAAACATTCAGTACTTC
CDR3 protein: CASSFPRSKNIQYF

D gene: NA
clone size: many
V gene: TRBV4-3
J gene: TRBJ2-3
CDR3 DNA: TGCGCCAGCAGCCAAGATCGGGGGGCGGGCACAGATACGCAGTATTTT
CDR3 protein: CASSQDRGAGTDTQYF